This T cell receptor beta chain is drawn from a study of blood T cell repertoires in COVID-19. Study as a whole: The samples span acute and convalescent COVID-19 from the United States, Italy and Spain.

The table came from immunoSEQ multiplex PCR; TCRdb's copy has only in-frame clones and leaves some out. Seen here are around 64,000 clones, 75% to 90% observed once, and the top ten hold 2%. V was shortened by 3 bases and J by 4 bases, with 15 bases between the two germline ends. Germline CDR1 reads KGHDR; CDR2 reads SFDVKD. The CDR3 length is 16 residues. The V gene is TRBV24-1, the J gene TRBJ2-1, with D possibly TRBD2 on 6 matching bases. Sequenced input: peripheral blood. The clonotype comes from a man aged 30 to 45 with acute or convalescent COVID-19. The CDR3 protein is CATSDRGATVYNEQFF. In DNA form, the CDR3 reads TGTGCCACCAGTGATCGCGGGGCGACGGTTTACAATGAGCAGTTCTTC.